The clone carrying this TCR beta chain was seen more than once but under ten times. The antigen is undetermined. This record belongs to a study of regulatory and conventional T cells in RAG deficiency. Findings and caveats of the study: Omenn patients showed >80% Treg-Tconv overlap and shorter CDR3 lengths.

The sorted conventional CD4+ T cells were CD25-low and CD127-high, with genomic DNA sequenced. Assay: immunoSEQ multiplex PCR; the TCRdb copy retains only in-frame clones and omits some. Of around 20,000 clones listed, approximately 93% are singletons. These records were also assigned to another study, of regulatory T cells. This second report adds: The PCR used 52 TRBV and 13 TRBJ primers. Patient repertoires had restricted TRB V-J pairs and skewed V and J usage, most in Tregs.

Sequencing used CD4+ T cells sorted from blood. The sequence was collected from a human donor in good health.

The CDR3 nucleotides read TGTGCCAGCAGCCTGGGGGACACCTACGAGCAGTACTTC. Amino acid sequence: CASSLGDTYEQYF. This chain uses TRBV5-8 with TRBJ2-7; a weak D match, TRBD1 (6 bases). The V and J ends lost 4 bases and 2 bases respectively, with 10 bases between them. This CDR3 spans 13 amino acids. Germline CDR1 SGHTS, CDR2 YDEGEE.